These T cell receptor beta chains were read from a single sample in a study of cytomegalovirus exposure and HLA in healthy donors. Generated by immunoSEQ multiplex PCR, the TCRdb table keeps only in-frame clones and is missing some. The sample yields 130,000 to 150,000 clones, about three quarters seen once. Sequenced sample: PBMCs. These receptors all stem from a human donor in good health. Each CDR3 is given with its conserved first and last residue. D genes are given only for firm matches. A row's size may be missing; if present it is once, few, many or a size class.

clone_size	j_call	d_call	v_call	cdr3_nt	cdr3_aa
NA	TRBJ2-1	TRBD2	TRBV11-3	TGTGCCAGCAGCTTAGAAAGCGGGAGGGCCGTTAATGAGCAGTTCTTC	CASSLESGRAVNEQFF
once	TRBJ2-2	NA	TRBV6-1	TGTGCCAGCAGTCGCCCGGGGGACGGCGGGGAGCTGTTTTTT	CASSRPGDGGELFF
NA	TRBJ2-1	TRBD2	TRBV18	TGTGCCAGCTCAGCGGCCGGGACTAGCGGGGGATCCTACAATGAGCAGTTCTTC	CASSAAGTSGGSYNEQFF
NA	TRBJ2-5	NA	TRBV6-5	TGTGCCAGCAGTTACTCGGGCACCGGTGGGGAGACCCAGTACTTC	CASSYSGTGGETQYF
few	TRBJ2-1	TRBD2	TRBV11-2	TGTGCCAGCAGCTTCGGTGCGGGGGGGAACAATGAGCAGTTCTTC	CASSFGAGGNNEQFF
NA	TRBJ2-7	NA	TRBV25-1	TGTGCCAGCAGTGAATATCGAGAAACCTACGAGCAGTACTTC	CASSEYRETYEQYF
once	TRBJ1-1	TRBD1	TRBV19	TGTGCCAGTAGTCCGGACAGGGGCTTGACTGAAGCTTTCTTT	CASSPDRGLTEAFF
NA	TRBJ2-3	TRBD2	TRBV9	TGTGCCAGCAGCGTAGGAGCGGGAGGGCGCCTAACAGATACGCAGTATTTT	CASSVGAGGRLTDTQYF
NA	TRBJ1-3	TRBD1	TRBV2	TGTGCCAGCAGGGGGACAGGGGCGGGAAACACCATATATTTT	CASRGTGAGNTIYF
NA	TRBJ1-2	NA	TRBV4-1	TGCGCCAGCAGCTACCCAGGGGTGAGCTATGGCTACACCTTC	CASSYPGVSYGYTF
NA	TRBJ1-2	TRBD1	TRBV10-2	TGCGCCAGCAGTGAGTACCCGGGAGGGGGCGCAGATGGCTACACCTTC	CASSEYPGGGADGYTF
NA	TRBJ2-1	NA	TRBV23-1	TGCGCCAGCAGTCATCATTGCAGGATGAATGAGCAGTTCTTC	CASSHHCRMNEQFF
NA	TRBJ1-1	TRBD1	TRBV12-5	TGTGCTAGTGGTTTGACCGGACAGGGCCGGGCTGAAGCTTTCTTT	CASGLTGQGRAEAFF
NA	TRBJ2-3	NA	TRBV7-8	TGTGCCAGCAGCTCACACAGGGAGCCGGCAGATACGCAGTATTTT	CASSSHREPADTQYF
NA	TRBJ2-5	NA	TRBV21-1	TGTGCCAGCAGCATCCTTACTCCGGGACAGGGAGGACCGGAGACCCAGTACTTC	CASSILTPGQGGPETQYF
few	TRBJ2-3	TRBD2	TRBV29-1	TGCAGCGCCGCGGGTAGCGGGATCAGCACAGATACGCAGTATTTT	CSAAGSGISTDTQYF
once	TRBJ2-7	NA	TRBV18	TGTGCCAGCTCATCTTTATACGAGCAGTACTTC	CASSSLYEQYF
NA	TRBJ2-7	TRBD1	TRBV2	TGTGCCAGCAGCGACGGGACAGGGAAACTCGAGCAGTACTTC	CASSDGTGKLEQYF
NA	TRBJ2-4	NA	TRBV9	TGTGCCAGCAGCGTAGAAGGTGGTCAGGGTGGGCGCATTCAGTACTTC	CASSVEGGQGGRIQYF
NA	TRBJ2-3	NA	TRBV4-1	TGCGCCAGCAGCCTAGGGGCCGAGGTTCGCACAGATACGCAGTATTTT	CASSLGAEVRTDTQYF
few	TRBJ2-5	TRBD2	TRBV7-2	TGTGCCAGCAGTCCCGGGGGGGCCGGTCGTGAGACCCAGTACTTC	CASSPGGAGRETQYF
NA	TRBJ1-3	NA	TRBV6-5	TGTGCCAGCAGTTACTCGACGGGGGGTGGAAACACCATATATTTT	CASSYSTGGGNTIYF
NA	TRBJ1-1	NA	TRBV6-1	TGTGCCAGCAGCGTACAGGACAGCGGCACTGAAGCTTTCTTT	CASSVQDSGTEAFF
NA	TRBJ2-1	TRBD1	TRBV4-1	TGCGCCAGCAGCCAAGTACAGGGGGTTTCCTACAATGAGCAGTTCTTC	CASSQVQGVSYNEQFF
NA	TRBJ2-3	TRBD2	TRBV11-3	TGTGCCAGCAGTTTCGGGACTATAGATACGCAGTATTTT	CASSFGTIDTQYF
few	TRBJ2-7	TRBD2	TRBV15	TGTGCCAGCGGACTAGCGGGATCGGGTGAGCAGTACTTC	CASGLAGSGEQYF
few	TRBJ1-3	NA	TRBV14	TGTGCCAGCAGCCCGGAGTCGCTCCAGGGAAACACCATATATTTT	CASSPESLQGNTIYF
NA	TRBJ2-2	TRBD1	TRBV5-1	TGCGCCAGCAGCTTGACAGGGGAAGGGACCGGGGAGCTGTTTTTT	CASSLTGEGTGELFF
few	TRBJ2-2	NA	TRBV5-4	TGTGCCAGCAGCCCACTTTCGGGCAGGGTGAACACCGGGGAGCTGTTTTTT	CASSPLSGRVNTGELFF
NA	TRBJ2-5	TRBD1	TRBV10-1	TGCGCCAGCAGTGAGTCGACAGGGAAAGGCCAAGAGACCCAGTACTTC	CASSESTGKGQETQYF
NA	TRBJ2-5	TRBD2	TRBV30	TGTGCCTGGACGGGGGGGACTAGCGGAGCTAAAGAGACCCAGTACTTC	CAWTGGTSGAKETQYF
NA	TRBJ2-7	NA	TRBV5-1	TGCGCCAGCAGCTTCAGGACAGGAGGGTACGAGCAGTACTTC	CASSFRTGGYEQYF
few	TRBJ2-1	NA	TRBV12-2	TGTGCAAGTCGCATACTAGCGGGGGATCAAAGCTCCTACAATGAGCAGTTCTTC	CASRILAGDQSSYNEQFF
NA	TRBJ2-5	TRBD2	TRBV4-1	TGCGCCAGCAGCCTCGTAGCGGGGGGGCCGAGTGAGACCCAGTACTTC	CASSLVAGGPSETQYF
NA	TRBJ2-1	TRBD2	TRBV15	TGTGCCACCAGCAGAGAAGCGGGACTTTACAATGAGCAGTTCTTC	CATSREAGLYNEQFF
once	TRBJ2-5	NA	TRBV5-6	TGTGCCAGCAGCCGCCGAGGTGACGGGTTTGCGGAGACCCAGTACTTC	CASSRRGDGFAETQYF
NA	TRBJ2-3	TRBD2	TRBV5-8	TGTGCCAGCAGCCCATTTTTTGGCGGGGGGACAGATACGCAGTATTTT	CASSPFFGGGTDTQYF
NA	TRBJ2-7	NA	TRBV5-4	TGTGCCAGCAGCTCCGGGGGTTATAGGACCTACGAGCAGTACTTC	CASSSGGYRTYEQYF
NA	TRBJ2-3	TRBD2	TRBV7-3	TGTGCCAGCAGCAAGATAGCGGGGGGGTTAGATACGCAGTATTTT	CASSKIAGGLDTQYF
NA	TRBJ1-5	TRBD1	TRBV6-1	TGTGCCAGCAGTGAAACGGGGACAGGGGGCCATCAGCCCCAGCATTTT	CASSETGTGGHQPQHF
NA	TRBJ2-7	TRBD1	TRBV27	TGTGCCAGCCAACCGACAGGGTCCCTTACCTACGAGCAGTACTTC	CASQPTGSLTYEQYF
once	TRBJ2-2	TRBD1	TRBV7-9	TGTGCCAGCAGCTTTGGATCGGGACAGTCCAGATCCAACACCGGGGAGCTGTTTTTT	CASSFGSGQSRSNTGELFF
few	TRBJ2-7	NA	TRBV10-3	TGTGCCACCCGCCCTCTGGAAGTTAGCGAGCAGTACTTC	CATRPLEVSEQYF
NA	TRBJ2-7	TRBD1	TRBV18	TGTGCCAGCTCATACGGGTGGACAGGGAACGACGAGCAGTACTTC	CASSYGWTGNDEQYF
NA	TRBJ2-7	TRBD1	TRBV5-1	TGCGCCAGCAGCTTGGGCCAAGGCGGGACAGGGGTGTACGAGCAGTACTTC	CASSLGQGGTGVYEQYF
NA	TRBJ2-7	TRBD1	TRBV15	TGTGCCACCATGGACAGGGGCCACGAGCAGTACTTC	CATMDRGHEQYF
NA	TRBJ2-2	TRBD2	TRBV2	TGTGCCAGCAGTGAGACTAGCGGGAGGGCCGGGGAGCTGTTTTTT	CASSETSGRAGELFF
NA	TRBJ2-7	TRBD1	TRBV2	TGTGCCAGCAGGCCCGGGACAGGGGAGGACGAGCAGTACTTC	CASRPGTGEDEQYF
NA	TRBJ1-2	NA	TRBV5-6	TGTGCCAGCAGCTTCGGACATCCTGGTACTTATGGCTACACCTTC	CASSFGHPGTYGYTF
NA	TRBJ2-5	NA	TRBV30	TGTGCCTGGAGTTCACAGGGCGTCTCAGAGACCCAGTACTTC	CAWSSQGVSETQYF
once	TRBJ2-4	NA	TRBV27	TGTGCCAGCAGTGCAAACAGGGTCCTTCAGTACTTC	CASSANRVLQYF
NA	TRBJ1-4	TRBD1	TRBV15	TGTGCCACCAGCAGCCGCGGGACAGGAAATGAAAAACTGTTTTTT	CATSSRGTGNEKLFF
NA	TRBJ2-7	NA	TRBV5-1	TGCGCCAGCGCCTTAGGAAGGGGAGGATCCTACGAGCAGTACTTC	CASALGRGGSYEQYF
NA	TRBJ1-4	NA	TRBV18	TGTGCCAGCTCACTGACTGCAACTAATGAAAAACTGTTTTTT	CASSLTATNEKLFF